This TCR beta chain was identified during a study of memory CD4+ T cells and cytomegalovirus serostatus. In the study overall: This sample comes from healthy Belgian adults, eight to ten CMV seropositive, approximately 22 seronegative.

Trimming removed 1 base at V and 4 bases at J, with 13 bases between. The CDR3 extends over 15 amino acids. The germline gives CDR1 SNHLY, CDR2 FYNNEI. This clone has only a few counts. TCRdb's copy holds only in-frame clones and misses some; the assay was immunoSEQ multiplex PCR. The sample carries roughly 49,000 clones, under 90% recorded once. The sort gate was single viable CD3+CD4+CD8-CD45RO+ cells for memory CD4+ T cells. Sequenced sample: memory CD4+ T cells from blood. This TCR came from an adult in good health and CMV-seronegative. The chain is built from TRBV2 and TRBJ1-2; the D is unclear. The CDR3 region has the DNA TGTGCCAGCAGTGAAGACCGCGCGGAGATCTATGGCTACACCTTC. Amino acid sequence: CASSEDRAEIYGYTF.